The 24 T cell receptor beta chains reported below all come from one sample, sequenced in a study of blood T cell repertoires in COVID-19. Clones were read by immunoSEQ multiplex PCR, and TCRdb kept only the in-frame ones, dropping some. The data hold roughly 410,000 clones, with about 89% observed a single time. Specimen: peripheral blood. Receptor source: a woman aged 55-70 years with COVID-19, enrolled during active disease.

The chain joins TRBV9 to TRBJ2-3, with 7 positions matching TRBD2. The V gene end was trimmed by 3 bases and the J gene end by 6 bases; junction bases not matched to a gene: 10. The CDR3 is 15 amino acids. Germline V lookup: CDR1 SGDLS, CDR2 YYNGEE. The CDR3, as DNA: TGTGCCAGCAGCGATGACTCTAGCGGACCGGATACGCAGTATTTT. Its protein product is CASSDDSSGPDTQYF. The complete variable domain, with remaining parts taken from reference TRBV9 and TRBJ2-3, reads DSGVTQTPKHLITATGQRVTLRCSPRSGDLSVYWYQQSLDQGLQFLIQYYNGEERAKGNILERFSAQQFPDLHSELNLSSLELGDSALYFCASSDDSSGPDTQYFGPGTRLTVL.

The chain recombines TRBV3-1 (or the pseudogene TRBV3-2) with TRBJ2-1, with a weak D call TRBD1 (6 bases). V was pared by 0 bases and J by 1 base, with 7 bases between. The CDR3 runs 15 residues. CDR1 and CDR2 (germline): LGHDT, YNNKEL (reference sequence). The CDR3 reads CASSQDRGSYNEQFF. The CDR3 DNA reads as TGTGCCAGCAGCCAAGACAGGGGTTCCTACAATGAGCAGTTCTTC.

The J gene is TRBJ1-6, the V gene TRBV6-5; D is unresolved. In germline, CDR1 is MNHEY, CDR2 SVGAGI. V shed 7 bases and J shed 6 bases, with 16 bases lying between them. The CDR3 has 15 residues. CDR3 sequence (DNA): TGTGCCAGCACCACGGGAGGGTGGGTTAATTCACCCCTCCACTTT. Its protein is CASTTGGWVNSPLHF.

V gene TRBV27 combines with J gene TRBJ1-1; weak D call: TRBD1 (6 bases). Germline values: CDR1 MNHEY, CDR2 SMNVEV (reference sequence). Trimming removed 8 bases from V and 7 bases from J, with 23 bases in between. The CDR3 contains 15 residues. CDR3 amino acids: CASSLSTGGVNEAFF. As DNA, the CDR3 is TGTGCCAGCTCCCTCTCGACAGGCGGCGTGAATGAAGCTTTCTTT.

The V gene is TRBV12-3 or TRBV12-4, the J gene TRBJ2-2; D possibly corresponds to TRBD1 (5 bases). V was trimmed by 5 bases and J by 7 bases, leaving 11 bases between them. The CDR3 runs to 13 residues. CDR3 amino acids: CASSQGWVGELFF. CDR3 DNA sequence: TGTGCCAGCAGTCAGGGATGGGTCGGGGAGCTGTTTTTT.

The rearrangement joins TRBV5-4 to TRBJ2-3; the D gene is possibly TRBD2 (6 bases). The germline V gene encodes CDR1 SGHNT and CDR2 YYREEE (reference sequence). The CDR3 is 14 residues long. Trimming removed 5 bases from V and 4 bases from J, with 14 bases in between. The CDR3 nucleotides are TGTGCCAGCAGTTCGAGACTAGATGCAGATACGCAGTATTTT. Protein product: CASSSRLDADTQYF.

The chain has TRBV9 and TRBJ2-7; D remains ambiguous. This CDR3 spans 16 amino acids. Germline V gene data show CDR1 as SGDLS and CDR2 as YYNGEE. The V end lost 0 bases, the J end lost 3 bases, and 16 bases lay between the germline ends. CDR3 DNA: TGTGCCAGCAGCGTAGTTCGACTGCCGGATCGCTACGAGCAGTACTTC. It yields the protein CASSVVRLPDRYEQYF.

The rearrangement links TRBV7-9 to TRBJ1-1; D ambiguous. There are 14 residues in the CDR3. In germline, CDR1 is SEHNR, CDR2 FQNEAQ (reference sequence). Trimming cost V 5 bases and J 1 base, with 11 bases left between them. This CDR3 is CASSHDTKNTEAFF. The CDR3 DNA follows: TGTGCCAGCAGCCACGACACGAAGAACACTGAAGCTTTCTTT. Full variable domain (outside the CDR3, taken from reference TRBV7-9 and TRBJ1-1): DTGVSQNPRHKITKRGQNVTFRCDPISEHNRLYWYRQTLGQGPEFLTYFQNEAQLEKSRLLSDRFSAERPKGSFSTLEIQRTEQGDSAMYLCASSHDTKNTEAFFGQGTRLTVV.

The V and J genes are TRBV18 and TRBJ2-7, with a tentative D call TRBD2 (5 bases). CDR1 is KGHSH and CDR2 is LQKENI in the germline V gene. V gave up 4 bases and J gave up 4 bases, with 14 bases separating them. This CDR3 has 14 amino acids. The CDR3 DNA follows: TGTGCCAGCTCACTCGAGGGCTCCCGTTACGAGCAGTACTTC. Residues: CASSLEGSRYEQYF. Combining the CDR3 with reference TRBV18 and TRBJ2-7 gives the whole variable domain NAGVMQNPRHLVRRRGQEARLRCSPMKGHSHVYWYRQLPEEGLKFMVYLQKENIIDESGMPKERFSAEFPKEGPSILRIQQVVRGDSAAYFCASSLEGSRYEQYFGPGTRLTVT.

The CDR3 here is CASSQDGGVTEAFF. The CDR3 region has the DNA TGTGCCAGCAGCCAAGATGGGGGGGTCACTGAAGCTTTCTTT. The rearrangement links TRBV4-2 to TRBJ1-1; possible D gene TRBD1, 5 bases. Germline lookup yields CDR1 LGHNA and CDR2 YNFKEQ. The CDR3 is 14 residues long. Trimming removed 0 bases from V and 4 bases from J, with 9 bases in between.

The chain combines TRBV5-4 with TRBJ2-3, with 10 bases aligning to TRBD2. The CDR3 is 15 amino acids. CDR1 is SGHNT, CDR2 YYREEE, per germline (reference sequence). The J segment lost 2 bases and the V segment lost 3 bases, leaving 3 bases of the junction unmatched. The CDR3 nucleotides read TGTGCCAGCAGCTCAGGGACTAGCGCCACAGATACGCAGTATTTT. It encodes CASSSGTSATDTQYF.

The V and J genes are TRBV11-2 and TRBJ2-5; maybe TRBD2 (5 bases). The V gene's germline CDR1 is SGHAT and CDR2 FQNNGV. Between the trimmed V and J ends, which lost 6 bases and 1 base, there was a span of 15 bases. The CDR3 sequence is 15 residues long. The CDR3 sequence is CASRGETGSQETQYF. The CDR3 DNA reads as TGTGCCAGCAGGGGAGAAACGGGGAGCCAAGAGACCCAGTACTTC.

This clone was detected a few times. Other DNA sequences in this specimen translate into the identical CDR3. V is TRBV5-1 and J is TRBJ2-3; a possible D gene is TRBD2 (6 bases). V shed 0 bases and J shed 6 bases, with 14 bases lying between them. Looked up from germline, CDR1 is SGHRS and CDR2 is YFSETQ. The CDR3 runs to 15 residues. CDR3 sequence: CASSLARGRGDTQYF. DNA for the CDR3: TGCGCCAGCAGCTTGGCGCGGGGCCGAGGGGATACGCAGTATTTT.

The J gene is TRBJ2-2, the V gene TRBV11-1; D not resolved. Germline loops: CDR1 SGHAT, CDR2 FQDESV (reference sequence). The CDR3 has 15 amino acids. Trimming pared 5 bases from V and 0 bases from J, leaving 10 bases between. The CDR3: CASSLQYTNTGELFF. CDR3 DNA: TGTGCCAGCAGCCTACAGTATACGAACACCGGGGAGCTGTTTTTT.

The rearrangement joins TRBV20-1 to TRBJ2-3, with D perhaps matching TRBD2 (5 bases). The CDR3 runs to 11 residues. The ends were cut back, 6 bases at V and 5 bases at J, with 9 bases in the middle. Germline V CDR1 and CDR2: DFQATT, SNEGSKA (reference sequence). CDR3 sequence (DNA): TGCAGTGCCGAGGGTGAAGATACGCAGTATTTT. Translation gives CSAEGEDTQYF.

This chain joins TRBV2 and TRBJ1-2; D is ambiguous. CDR3 length: 12 amino acids. V was pared by 6 bases and J by 4 bases, with 9 bases between. Germline-derived CDR1 and CDR2 are SNHLY and FYNNEI. CDR3 amino acids: CASRGPTYGYTF. The CDR3 coding sequence is TGTGCCAGCAGGGGCCCGACCTATGGCTACACCTTC.

The CDR3 here is CAIRGSDSPGHTIYF. The CDR3 DNA reads as TGTGCCATCAGGGGATCGGACAGCCCGGGACACACCATATATTTT. The chain uses TRBV10-3 and TRBJ1-3; D possibly corresponds to TRBD1 (6 bases). CDR3 length: 15 amino acids. Germline CDR1 reads ENHRY; CDR2 reads SYGVKD. V shed 6 bases and J shed 8 bases, with 20 bases lying between them.

This clone was found once. In DNA, the CDR3 is TGTGCCAGCAGCCAAGATTGGGCAGGGGGCCTTTCGAACACTGAAGCTTTCTTT. It translates to CASSQDWAGGLSNTEAFF. The chain joins TRBV4-2 to TRBJ1-1; 8 bases are a match to TRBD1. The CDR3 sequence is 18 residues long. The junction had 10 bases not matched to a gene; V was cut back by 0 bases and J by 1 base. CDR1 LGHNA and CDR2 YNFKEQ come from the germline V gene.

The genes are TRBV10-3 and TRBJ1-2, with D possibly TRBD1 on 5 matching bases. Germline loops: CDR1 ENHRY, CDR2 SYGVKD. The ends were cut back, 6 bases at V and 4 bases at J, with 12 bases in the middle. The CDR3 sequence is 13 residues long. CDR3: CAISDLDTYGYTF. In DNA, the CDR3 is TGTGCCATCAGCGATTTGGACACCTATGGCTACACCTTC.

J is TRBJ2-7 and V is TRBV7-9; D is possibly TRBD1 (5 bases). The V gene lost 2 bases and the J gene lost 4 bases, with 12 bases spanning the gap. The CDR3 runs to 14 residues. Germline lookup yields CDR1 SEHNR and CDR2 FQNEAQ (reference sequence). CDR3 in DNA: TGTGCCAGCAGCTTATCATACCAGGGTTACGAGCAGTACTTC. It codes for CASSLSYQGYEQYF. Supplemented by reference TRBV7-9 and TRBJ2-7, the full variable domain reads DTGVSQNPRHKITKRGQNVTFRCDPISEHNRLYWYRQTLGQGPEFLTYFQNEAQLEKSRLLSDRFSAERPKGSFSTLEIQRTEQGDSAMYLCASSLSYQGYEQYFGPGTRLTVT.

The genes are TRBV2 and TRBJ1-1, with D unresolved. V was pared by 4 bases and J by 4 bases, with 10 bases between. This CDR3 is built from 13 residues. Germline-derived CDR1 and CDR2 are SNHLY and FYNNEI. The CDR3 here is CASSGPQFTEAFF. The CDR3 nucleotides read TGTGCCAGCAGTGGTCCCCAGTTCACTGAAGCTTTCTTT.

This chain links TRBV5-1 with TRBJ1-2; D is undetermined. The length of the CDR3 is 14 residues. V was cut by 8 bases and J by 8 bases, with 22 bases left in between. The V gene's germline CDR1 is SGHRS and CDR2 YFSETQ. DNA for the CDR3: TGCGCCAGTTCGACACTCCATGGAGGGTTCGGCTACACCTTC. Amino acid sequence: CASSTLHGGFGYTF.

The chain is built from TRBV27 and TRBJ1-2; D is possibly TRBD1 (6 bases). The V end was cut by 6 bases, the J end by 4 bases, with 15 bases between. The CDR3 totals 14 residues. Per the germline V gene, CDR1 is MNHEY and CDR2 is SMNVEV (reference sequence). The CDR3 bases are TGTGCCAGCAGGCCCTTAGACAGGCTCTATGGCTACACCTTC. It translates to CASRPLDRLYGYTF.

The rearrangement joins TRBV11-2 to TRBJ2-3; the match to TRBD1 covers 7 bases. Per germline, CDR1 SGHAT and CDR2 FQNNGV. V lost 4 bases, J lost 3 bases, and 10 bases stayed unmatched. The CDR3 has 16 residues. The CDR3 spells CASSSDRVRLTDTQYF. The CDR3 DNA reads TGTGCCAGCAGCTCCGACAGGGTGAGGCTAACAGATACGCAGTATTTT. The whole variable domain, remainder taken from reference TRBV11-2 and TRBJ2-3, is EAGVAQSPRYKIIEKRQSVAFWCNPISGHATLYWYQQILGQGPKLLIQFQNNGVVDDSQLPKDRFSAERLKGVDSTLKIQPAKLEDSAVYLCASSSDRVRLTDTQYFGPGTRLTVL.